The 23 T cell receptor beta chains below were found in one sample sequenced in a study of shared clonotypes between healthy human individuals. The table came from immunoSEQ multiplex PCR; TCRdb's copy has only in-frame clones and leaves some out. The profile shows approximately 1.5 million clones, approximately 98% of them singletons. The sequenced material came from naive CD4+ T cells sorted from blood. The subset here: CD45RA+ positively selected. These receptors were obtained from a man in his thirties or forties in good health.

This rearrangement joins TRBV29-1 to TRBJ2-2; 8 nucleotides align to TRBD1. The V segment lost 7 bases and the J segment 6 bases; nucleotides outside the gene matches: 4. CDR3 length: 12 residues. Germline values: CDR1 SQVTM, CDR2 ANQGSEA. The CDR3 sequence: CSAGQASGELFF. The CDR3 DNA is TGCAGCGCGGGACAGGCGTCCGGGGAGCTGTTTTTT.

This chain uses TRBV6-5 with TRBJ1-2, with D perhaps matching TRBD1 (6 bases). V was shortened by 2 bases and J by 7 bases, with 17 bases between the two germline ends. The length of the CDR3 is 15 residues. The germline CDR1 and CDR2 sequences are MNHEY and SVGAGI. Written as DNA, the CDR3 is TGTGCCAGCAGTTACGAGTTGGCAGGGGACACTGGCTACACCTTC. Its protein is CASSYELAGDTGYTF.

This chain connects TRBV5-8 to TRBJ2-7; no firm D call. In germline, CDR1 is SGHTS, CDR2 YDEGEE. Trimming pared 0 bases from V and 3 bases from J, leaving 13 bases between. The CDR3 contains 15 residues. The CDR3 spells CASSLEGASSYEQYF. CDR3 nucleotide sequence: TGTGCCAGCAGCTTGGAGGGCGCCAGTAGCTACGAGCAGTACTTC.

The rearrangement joins TRBV15 to TRBJ2-6; no clear D gene. Trimming took 0 bases from V and 5 from J, leaving 14 bases between them. Germline loops: CDR1 LNHNV, CDR2 YYDKDF (reference sequence). The CDR3 covers 17 residues. The CDR3 protein is CATSRDLVGGRANVLTF. The DNA of the CDR3 is TGTGCCACCAGCAGAGATCTGGTGGGCGGTAGGGCCAACGTCCTGACTTTC.

This chain links TRBV2 with TRBJ2-5; 7 bases are a match to TRBD1. The CDR3 spans 11 residues. J lost 4 bases, V lost 9 bases, and 2 bases had no gene match. Germline values: CDR1 SNHLY, CDR2 FYNNEI. The CDR3 DNA reads TGTGCCAGAGGGACAGCAGAGACCCAGTACTTC. This codes for CARGTAETQYF.

Regarding this clone: The junction departs from the called germline gene at one end, perhaps through a read error. This chain links TRBV5-5 with TRBJ2-7; D gene unclear. The CDR3 is 14 amino acids. Germline-derived CDR1 and CDR2 are SGHKS and YYEKEE (reference sequence). The DNA for the CDR3 is TGTGCCAGCACCTTGGGGATCAGCTCCTACGAGCAGTACTTC. Amino acids: CASTLGISSYEQYF.

A note on this clone: Mismatch with germline at one junction end may stem from a read error. In the same sample, other DNA sequences code for this CDR3. The chain has TRBV5-1 and TRBJ2-7; TRBD1 agrees at 7 bases. CDR1 is SGHRS, CDR2 YFSETQ, per germline. The CDR3 sequence is 16 residues long. The CDR3 DNA reads TGCGCTAGCAGCTTGGATGCAGGGGGTGGCACCTACGAGCAGTACTTC. Translated: CASSLDAGGGTYEQYF.

This clone was counted once. The V gene is TRBV15, the J gene TRBJ2-7; no reliable D call. The germline V and J ends were trimmed by 1 base and 1 base, with 8 bases remaining between them. The germline gives CDR1 LNHNV, CDR2 YYDKDF (reference sequence). This CDR3 is built from 14 residues. CDR3 coding DNA: TGTGCCACCAGCAGAGGACCCACATCCTACGAGCAGTACTTC. As protein: CATSRGPTSYEQYF.

CDR3 protein: CASSLTTGIEAGYTF. CDR3 DNA sequence: TGTGCCAGCAGCTTAACGACAGGGATTGAGGCCGGCTACACCTTC. The chain combines TRBV7-9 with TRBJ1-2, with 7 positions matching TRBD1. Germline-derived CDR1 and CDR2 are SEHNR and FQNEAQ (reference sequence). This CDR3 has 15 residues. With V trimmed by 2 bases and J by 8 bases, 11 bases remained unmatched.

The chain carries TRBV7-2 and TRBJ2-1; D might be TRBD2 (6 bases). Germline V gene sequence: CDR1 SGHTA, CDR2 FQGNSA. This CDR3 spans 14 amino acids. V was trimmed by 4 bases and J by 7 bases, leaving 14 bases between them. In DNA form, the CDR3 reads TGTGCCAGCAGCTCAGAACCGGGGGAGAATGAGCAGTTCTTC. It yields the protein CASSSEPGENEQFF. The full variable domain, in which reference TRBV7-2 and TRBJ2-1 provide the parts outside the CDR3, is GAGVSQSPSNKVTEKGKDVELRCDPISGHTALYWYRQSLGQGLEFLIYFQGNSAPDKSGLPSDRFSAERTGGSVSTLTIQRTQQEDSAVYLCASSSEPGENEQFFGPGTRLTVL.

This clone was recorded once. This chain links TRBV9 with TRBJ2-1; D not resolved. Germline V lookup: CDR1 SGDLS, CDR2 YYNGEE. The ends were cut back, 0 bases at V and 3 bases at J, with 7 bases in the middle. The CDR3 consists of 14 residues. Written as DNA, the CDR3 is TGTGCCAGCAGCGTAGATGCCAGCTACAATGAGCAGTTCTTC. Amino acid sequence: CASSVDASYNEQFF.

The chain is built from TRBV11-1 and TRBJ2-7; D unresolved. V lost 2 bases and J lost 4, with 9 bases in between. This CDR3 is 13 amino acids long. Germline V gene data show CDR1 as SGHAT and CDR2 as FQDESV (reference sequence). The DNA for the CDR3 is TGTGCCAGCAGCTTATCGGTAGGGTACGAGCAGTACTTC. Translating it yields CASSLSVGYEQYF.

This clone was detected only once. The chain has TRBV4-3 and TRBJ2-1; D gene ambiguous. This CDR3 has 16 residues. In germline, CDR1 is LGHNA, CDR2 YSLEER. Between the trimmed V and J ends, which lost 5 bases and 0 bases, there was a span of 14 bases. The CDR3 DNA reads as TGCGCCAGCAGCTTCTCGCGGCAGAGCTCCTACAATGAGCAGTTCTTC. This codes for CASSFSRQSSYNEQFF.

V gene TRBV11-3 combines with J gene TRBJ2-3; 8 bases align to TRBD2. Germline V gene data show CDR1 as SGHNT and CDR2 as YENEEA. The CDR3 is 16 amino acids. Losses at the gene ends were 3 bases for V and 5 bases for J; bases not matched to a gene: 10. CDR3: CASSLQPGLGKDTQYF. In nucleotides, the CDR3 is TGTGCCAGCAGCTTGCAACCGGGACTAGGAAAAGATACGCAGTATTTT.

CDR3 nucleotide sequence: TGTGCCAGCAGTTGGGCAGGCGGACTCTCCTACGAGCAGTACTTC. Translation: CASSWAGGLSYEQYF. The chain joins TRBV28 to TRBJ2-7, with a possible D match to TRBD2 (5 bases). V lost 4 bases to trimming and J lost 0 bases, with 13 bases between them. The V gene's germline CDR1 is MDHEN and CDR2 SYDVKM. The CDR3 runs 15 residues.

This clone was recorded once. V gene TRBV19 combines with J gene TRBJ1-5; 8 nucleotides line up with TRBD1. Germline V gene data show CDR1 as LNHDA and CDR2 as SQIVND (reference sequence). Trimming removed 4 bases from V and 13 bases from J; junction bases left unmatched: 12. The length of the CDR3 is 14 residues. For the CDR3, the DNA is TGTGCCAGTAGTACGCCAACAAAGACAGGGGCGCAGCATTTT. As protein: CASSTPTKTGAQHF.

The CDR3 DNA follows: TGCGCCAGCAGTGAGTCGCCGGGGGCGACGCAGTATTTT. It codes for CASSESPGATQYF. The chain joins TRBV10-1 to TRBJ2-3, with D possibly being TRBD1 or TRBD2 (6 bases each). Trimming removed 0 bases at V and 9 bases at J, with 10 bases between. CDR1 WNHNN and CDR2 SYGVQD come from the germline V gene (reference sequence). There are 13 residues in the CDR3.

This chain connects TRBV14 to TRBJ2-5; no definite D call. V lost 4 bases to trimming and J lost 7 bases, with 10 bases between them. Looked up from germline, CDR1 is SGHDN and CDR2 is FVKESK. The CDR3 totals 12 residues. The CDR3 loop is CASSRKMGTQYF. The CDR3 bases are TGTGCCAGCAGCCGCAAAATGGGGACCCAGTACTTC.

The CDR3 DNA follows: TGTGCCAGCAGGGGTGAGGGGCAGGGAGGCGAGCAGTACTTC. Protein: CASRGEGQGGEQYF. The rearrangement links TRBV6-1 to TRBJ2-7; D possibly corresponds to TRBD2 (6 bases). The CDR3 has 14 amino acids. Per germline, CDR1 MNHNS and CDR2 SASEGT. V was shortened by 6 bases and J by 6 bases, with 18 bases between the two germline ends.

The rearrangement joins TRBV27 to TRBJ1-4; D may be TRBD1 (5 bases). The germline CDR1 and CDR2 sequences are MNHEY and SMNVEV (reference sequence). This CDR3 contains 16 residues. Trimming stripped 1 base from V and 7 bases from J, with 16 bases between. CDR3 bases: TGTGCCAGCAGTTTATATCGGGCGGACACCCCTGAAAAACTGTTTTTT. Translated: CASSLYRADTPEKLFF.

The chain is built from TRBV5-1 and TRBJ2-1; 9 nucleotides line up with TRBD2. The CDR3 extends over 14 amino acids. Germline values: CDR1 SGHRS, CDR2 YFSETQ. V dropped 6 bases and J dropped 5; count of bases not matched to a gene: 6. CDR3: CASTGTSFHNEQFF. The CDR3 DNA reads TGCGCCAGCACCGGGACTAGCTTTCACAATGAGCAGTTCTTC.

In regard to this clone: Different DNA sequences within this sample yield the same CDR3. The chain has TRBV9 and TRBJ2-7; perhaps TRBD2 as D (6 bases). Germline V gives CDR1 SGDLS, CDR2 YYNGEE. V lost 0 bases and J lost 3, with 10 bases in between. The CDR3 consists of 14 residues. For the CDR3, the DNA is TGTGCCAGCAGCGTAGGACTAGAAGGCTACGAGCAGTACTTC. Translating gives CASSVGLEGYEQYF.

CDR3 DNA: TGTGCCAGCAGTTTAGGTTCAGGGTCTTCATTCGGGGAGCTGTTTTTT. It codes for CASSLGSGSSFGELFF. The V call is TRBV28, the J call TRBJ2-2; D is perhaps TRBD1 (5 bases). Trimming pared 2 bases from V and 7 bases from J, leaving 17 bases between. The germline V gene encodes CDR1 MDHEN and CDR2 SYDVKM. The CDR3 has 16 residues.